This TCR beta chain was captured in a study of T-cell memory formation after mild COVID-19. Remarks on this clonotype: Antigen: not known.

From 5'RACE with constant-segment primers came TCR alpha and TCR beta cDNA libraries that carried sample barcodes and UMIs. TCRdb recomputed calls from the 5' RACE reads with MiXCR, one row per CDR3 protein. The data hold hundreds of thousands of distinct CDR3 sequences, with 24% observed a single time. Study-wide results and limits: Cross-reactive memory seemingly joined, as some responding clones were found in pre-infection memory.

The source material was PBMCs or a T cell subset sorted from them (not recorded which). The clonotype comes from an adult woman who had mild COVID-19 (a few samples of this study predate the infection). Cell type and time point are not known.

In DNA form, the CDR3 reads TGTGCCAGCAGCCAAGACAGCCGTCTGGGTTCACCCCTCCACTTT. Translated: CASSQDSRLGSPLHF. The chain has TRBV3-1 and TRBJ1-6; no definite D call. The CDR3 loop spans 15 amino acids. Germline assignment: CDR1 LGHDT and CDR2 YNNKEL (reference sequence). The V and J ends lost 0 bases and 9 bases respectively, with 12 bases between them.